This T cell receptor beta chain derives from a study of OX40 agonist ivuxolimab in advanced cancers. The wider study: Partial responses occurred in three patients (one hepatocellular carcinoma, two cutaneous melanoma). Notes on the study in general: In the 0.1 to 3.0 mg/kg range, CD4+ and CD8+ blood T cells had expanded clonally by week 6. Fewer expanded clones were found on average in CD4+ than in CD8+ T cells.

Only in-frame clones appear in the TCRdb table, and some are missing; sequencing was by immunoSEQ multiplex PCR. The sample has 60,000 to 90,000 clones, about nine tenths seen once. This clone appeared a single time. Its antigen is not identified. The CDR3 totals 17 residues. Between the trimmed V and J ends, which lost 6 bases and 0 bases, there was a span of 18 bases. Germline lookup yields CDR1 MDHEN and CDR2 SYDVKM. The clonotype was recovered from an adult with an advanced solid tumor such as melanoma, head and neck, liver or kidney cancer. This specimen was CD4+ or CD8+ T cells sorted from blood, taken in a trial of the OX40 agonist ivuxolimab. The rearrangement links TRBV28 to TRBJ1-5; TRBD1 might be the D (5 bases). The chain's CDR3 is CASRPPDGHYSNQPQHF. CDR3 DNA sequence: TGTGCCAGCAGACCACCAGACGGACATTATAGCAATCAGCCCCAGCATTTT.